Each of the 6 T cell receptor beta chains below was sequenced from the same sample in a study of cytomegalovirus exposure and HLA in healthy donors. Primers for the PCR totalled 60 Vbeta and 13 Jbeta. Profiled with immunoSEQ multiplex PCR; TCRdb holds only in-frame clones, not every one. The repertoire table contains 65,000 to 85,000 clones. The material sequenced was PBMCs. The receptors derive from a female donor in good health and CMV-seropositive.

As concerns this clone: An end of the junction does not agree with germline; a read error may underlie this. The chain carries TRBV7-2 and TRBJ1-1; possible D gene TRBD1, 5 bases. Looked up from germline, CDR1 is SGHTA and CDR2 is FQGNSA. This CDR3 contains 11 residues. The CDR3 here is CASSLGGPPKF. The CDR3 region has the DNA TGTGCCAGCAGCTTAGGGGGCCCCCCAAAGTTT.

V gene TRBV7-9 combines with J gene TRBJ2-2; D is possibly TRBD2 (5 bases). V shed 5 bases and J shed 3 bases, with 16 bases lying between them. Germline-derived CDR1 and CDR2 are SEHNR and FQNEAQ (reference sequence). This CDR3 comprises 16 residues. CDR3 sequence: CASSPGGYGDTGELFF. Here the CDR3 DNA reads TGTGCCAGCAGCCCTGGAGGATACGGGGACACCGGGGAGCTGTTTTTT.

V gene TRBV30 combines with J gene TRBJ2-7; possibly TRBD2 for D (5 bases). This CDR3 is 12 amino acids long. V was cut by 7 bases and J by 0 bases, with 10 bases left in between. CDR1 and CDR2 from the germline V gene are GTSNPN and SVGIG (reference sequence). The CDR3 bases are TGTGCCTCTTACCGGGACTCCTACGAGCAGTACTTC. As protein: CASYRDSYEQYF.

This chain links TRBV10-3 with TRBJ2-6; 7 bases agree with TRBD2. CDR1 and CDR2 (germline): ENHRY, SYGVKD. With V trimmed by 8 bases and J by 2 bases, 21 bases remained unmatched. The CDR3 covers 20 residues. CDR3 loop: CAIGGGNSIPSLAGANVLTF. CDR3 in DNA: TGTGCCATCGGGGGGGGTAACAGCATACCGTCTTTAGCTGGGGCCAACGTCCTGACTTTC.

The J gene is TRBJ2-5, the V gene TRBV9; TRBD2 matches 13 bases. CDR3 size: 15 residues. Germline CDR1 is SGDLS and CDR2 is YYNGEE. Losses at the gene ends were 4 bases for V and 5 bases for J; bases not matched to a gene: 5. In DNA form, the CDR3 reads TGTGCCAGCAGCCCCGGACTAGCGGGAGCCGAGACCCAGTACTTC. The encoded protein is CASSPGLAGAETQYF.

The chain joins TRBV9 to TRBJ2-1; weak D call: TRBD1 (5 bases). Germline-derived CDR1 and CDR2 are SGDLS and YYNGEE. V was cut by 0 bases and J by 7 bases, with 14 bases left in between. The CDR3 consists of 15 residues. This chain's CDR3 is CASSVGADSTNEQFF. CDR3 bases: TGTGCCAGCAGCGTAGGGGCAGACAGTACAAATGAGCAGTTCTTC.